This T cell receptor (beta chain) was sequenced in a study of Ad26.COV2.S vaccination and SARS-CoV-2 variants. The V gene end was trimmed by 6 bases and the J gene end by 2 bases; junction bases not matched to a gene: 4. Germline V gives CDR1 MNHEY, CDR2 SVGAGI. CDR3 length: 14 residues. As for treatment: around 19 received Ad26.COV2.S at low or high dose, single or two shots; roughly five received placebo; per-sample allocation not given. Vaccine and placebo recipients were sampled on day 63 after the first injection. TCRdb's copy holds only in-frame clones and misses some; the assay was immunoSEQ multiplex PCR. The sample has 300,000 to 400,000 clones, around 86% seen once. This clone was recorded once.

This TCR came from a person between 18 and 60 years old who received the Ad26.COV2.S COVID-19 vaccine or a placebo. The sample was peripheral blood, taken in a trial of Ad26.COV2.S vaccine versus placebo. This chain links TRBV6-5 with TRBJ2-7, with TRBD1 identical over 10 bases. The CDR3 DNA reads as TGTGCCAGCAGCGAGGGACAGGGGACCTACGAGCAGTACTTC. This sequence encodes CASSEGQGTYEQYF.